This TCR beta chain was found in a study of T cells in Graves' hyperthyroidism and ophthalmopathy (dated by TCRdb to between 2019 and 2020). Regarding the complete study: Peripheral blood was sampled at the time of initial diagnosis, prior to any treatment. To identify distinguishing TCR V-J signatures, a discovery cohort of around 100 patients was used, comprising some 45 with Graves' ophthalmopathy and some 60 with stable Graves' hyperthyroidism. Whether ophthalmopathy could be predicted prospectively was tested in an independent validation cohort made up of 18 to 20 hyperthyroidism patients plus 17 patients who later progressed to ophthalmopathy. The approximately 95 discovery patients were divided at random into training and test sets in a 7:3 ratio. Thyroid tissue and blood T-cell repertoires from about 6 Graves' hyperthyroidism patients were also compared in the study. After blood sampling, hyperthyroidism patients were treated with methimazole at a starting dose of 30 mg daily, and ophthalmopathy patients were treated with high-dose intravenous methylprednisolone. According to the paper, TCR Vbeta CDR3 sequencing was carried out on about 140 peripheral blood samples, which came from under 50 ophthalmopathy, roughly 75 hyperthyroidism and some 17 progressor patients. General findings and caveats noted by the study authors: Sample size was not statistically predetermined, and investigators were not blinded to group allocation. Blood samples also contained most of the expanded thyroid clonotypes (frequency above 0.001), which suggests that blood repertoires may reflect thyroid immune responses. Ophthalmopathy was separated from stable hyperthyroidism by a 13 V-J signature model, with about 86% sensitivity and about 81% specificity obtained in cross-validation and 80%/75% obtained in testing. In validation, progression to ophthalmopathy was predicted by the model with roughly 69% sensitivity and 72.22% specificity, a median of roughly 6 months before onset.

TCR beta CDR3 regions were amplified from RNA transcripts. The TCR CDR3 was subjected to a first round of RT-PCR using the HTBI primer set and the Qiagen OneStep RT-PCR kit. The libraries were constructed in a second round of multiplex PCR and then size-selected and purified. Paired-end sequencing of the libraries was performed with 100 bp reads on an Illumina HiSeq2000. The source study handled its data this way. SOAPnuke was used to process the raw data, removing reads that contained adapters or uncalled bases, had a mean Phred below 15, or lacked an exact match to the constant primer or identifier. COPE v1.2.5 was used to merge high-quality paired reads, and clonotypes were defined as unique nucleotide sequences. Clonotypes were aligned to IMGT TRBV, TRBD and TRBJ reference segments using MiTCR v1.1. The analysis included only V-J combinations with a frequency above 0.0001, which together covered 98% to 99.2% of the repertoires. The TCS score was defined as F50 (clonal expansion) divided by E x V (chaos), with BLOSUM62-based TCRdist calculated between CDR3 peptides within each V-J. Welch's t-statistics and random forest reduced fewer than 600 V-J features to 13, which were used in a naive Bayes classifier (R e1071). TCRdb ran its own pipeline on the public reads, namely fastp trimming at Q25 and MiXCR clone calling, and kept in-frame beta chains. Entries that share a CDR3 protein sequence are merged under the most common genes and DNA. V and J calls and clone size were set by TCRdb, not the authors. Present in this sample are over 250,000 distinct CDR3 sequences, 20% to 25% of which were seen just once. Together, the top ten hold roughly 60% of the sample.

Ophthalmopathy patients had moderately to severely active disease, with a Clinical Activity Score of 3 or more, a NOSPECS grade of 4 or more, and a disease duration of less than 3 months. The study excluded patients with uncontrolled infections, other autoimmune diseases, pregnancy or lactation. Clinical symptoms, serum thyroxine and TRAb, thyroid ultrasound, and orbital computed tomography formed the basis for the diagnoses. PBMCs were isolated from about 10 ml of fresh peripheral blood by Ficoll-Paque density gradient centrifugation. Total RNA was extracted with Trizol reagent, and quality was checked on an Agilent 2100 Bioanalyzer. This clonotype appeared a few times. Its binding antigen is unknown. No clone much larger than this one lies a single base away; base qualities are absent. Spanning cysteine to phenylalanine, the CDR3 consists of 11 amino acids. Only the CDR3 region is kept as DNA, spanning 33 bases read in frame from base 1. The germline V gene (reference sequence) specifies DFQATT as CDR1 and SNEGSKA as CDR2. Cut back by 6 bases and 8 bases, the V and J ends lie 13 bases apart.

Rearrangement joined TRBV20-1 to TRBJ1-2; the D gene remains uncertain. The source of this sequence is a man aged 25 to 45 with Graves' ophthalmopathy. Sequenced: blood. The bases read TGCAGTGCCTGGGAAGGGAAAGGCTACACCTTC. Its protein is CSAWEGKGYTF.